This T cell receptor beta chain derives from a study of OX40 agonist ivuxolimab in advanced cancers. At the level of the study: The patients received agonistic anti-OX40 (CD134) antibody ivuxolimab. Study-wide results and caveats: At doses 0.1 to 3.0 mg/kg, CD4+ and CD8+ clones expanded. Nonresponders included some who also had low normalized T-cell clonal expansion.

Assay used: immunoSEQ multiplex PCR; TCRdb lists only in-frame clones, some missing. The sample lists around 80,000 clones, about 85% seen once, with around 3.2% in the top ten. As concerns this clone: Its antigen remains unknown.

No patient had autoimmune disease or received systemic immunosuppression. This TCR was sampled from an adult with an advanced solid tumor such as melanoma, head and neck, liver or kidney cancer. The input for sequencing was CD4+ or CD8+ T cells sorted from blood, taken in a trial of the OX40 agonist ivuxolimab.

In nucleotides, the CDR3 is TGTGCCAGCAGTTTAACTAGGGGGACAAGGCGTGTAGATGAGCAGTTCTTC. It translates to CASSLTRGTRRVDEQFF. This chain joins TRBV27 and TRBJ2-1, with D possibly being TRBD1 (6 bases). Deletions cut 2 bases from V and 8 bases from J, with 22 bases between. There are 17 residues in the CDR3. Germline loops: CDR1 MNHEY, CDR2 SMNVEV (reference sequence).